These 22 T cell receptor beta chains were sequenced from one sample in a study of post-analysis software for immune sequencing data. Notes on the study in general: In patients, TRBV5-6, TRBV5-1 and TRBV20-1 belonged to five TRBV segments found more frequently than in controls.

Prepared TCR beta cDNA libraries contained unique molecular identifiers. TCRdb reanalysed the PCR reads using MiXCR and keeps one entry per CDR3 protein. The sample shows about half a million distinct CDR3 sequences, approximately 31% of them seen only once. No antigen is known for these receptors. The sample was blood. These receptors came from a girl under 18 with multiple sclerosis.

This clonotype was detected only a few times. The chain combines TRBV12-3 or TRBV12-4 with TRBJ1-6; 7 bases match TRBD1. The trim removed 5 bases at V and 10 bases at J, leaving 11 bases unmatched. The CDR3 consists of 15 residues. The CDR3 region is CASSPEGQGGSPLHF. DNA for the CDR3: TGTGCCAGCAGTCCCGAGGGGCAGGGGGGGTCACCCCTCCACTTT.

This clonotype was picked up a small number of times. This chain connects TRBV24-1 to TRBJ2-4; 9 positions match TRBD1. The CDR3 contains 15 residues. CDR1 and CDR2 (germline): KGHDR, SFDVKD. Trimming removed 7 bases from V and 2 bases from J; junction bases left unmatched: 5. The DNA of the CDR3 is TGTGCCACCAGCCCGACAGGGGGTTCCAAAAACATTCAGTACTTC. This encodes CATSPTGGSKNIQYF.

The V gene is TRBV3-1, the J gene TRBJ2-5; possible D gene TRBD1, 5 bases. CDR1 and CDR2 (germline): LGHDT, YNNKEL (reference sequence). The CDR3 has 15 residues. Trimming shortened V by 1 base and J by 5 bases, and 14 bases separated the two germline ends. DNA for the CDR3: TGTGCCAGCAGCCAAGTCTGGGGCCGTGGGGAGACCCAGTACTTC. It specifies CASSQVWGRGETQYF.

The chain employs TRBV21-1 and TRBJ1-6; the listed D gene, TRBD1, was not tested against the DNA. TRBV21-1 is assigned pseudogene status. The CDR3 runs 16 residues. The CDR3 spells CASSKEWDGGNSPLHF. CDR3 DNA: TGTGCCAGCAGCAAAGAGTGGGACGGAGGTAATTCACCCCTCCACTTT.

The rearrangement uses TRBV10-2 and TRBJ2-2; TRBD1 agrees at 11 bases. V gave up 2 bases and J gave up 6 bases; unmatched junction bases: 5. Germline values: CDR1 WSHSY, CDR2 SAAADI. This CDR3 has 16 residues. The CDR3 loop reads CASSETDRGPAGELFF. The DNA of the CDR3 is TGCGCCAGCAGTGAGACGGACAGGGGGCCGGCCGGGGAGCTGTTTTTT.

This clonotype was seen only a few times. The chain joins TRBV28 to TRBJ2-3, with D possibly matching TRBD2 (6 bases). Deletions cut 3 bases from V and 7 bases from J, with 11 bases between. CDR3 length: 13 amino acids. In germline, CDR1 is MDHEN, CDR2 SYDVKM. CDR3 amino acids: CASSLGGPHTQYF. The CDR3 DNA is TGTGCCAGCAGTTTGGGAGGTCCCCATACGCAGTATTTT.

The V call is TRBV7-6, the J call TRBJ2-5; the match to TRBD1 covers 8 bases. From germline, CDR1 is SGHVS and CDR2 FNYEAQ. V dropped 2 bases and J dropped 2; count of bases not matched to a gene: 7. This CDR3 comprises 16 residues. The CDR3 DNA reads TGTGCCAGCAGCTTAACATCTTGGACAGGGCAAGAGACCCAGTACTTC. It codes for CASSLTSWTGQETQYF.

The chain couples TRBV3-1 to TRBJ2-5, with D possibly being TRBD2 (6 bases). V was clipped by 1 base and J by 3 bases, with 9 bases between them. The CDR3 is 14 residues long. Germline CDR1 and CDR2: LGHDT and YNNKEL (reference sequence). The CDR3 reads CASSQAGLKETQYF. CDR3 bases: TGTGCCAGCAGCCAAGCGGGACTTAAAGAGACCCAGTACTTC.

CDR3 amino acids: CASSETGVGLRNSPLHF. The CDR3 coding sequence is TGTGCCAGCAGCGAGACAGGGGTCGGCTTACGTAATTCACCCCTCCACTTT. The chain is built from TRBV6-1 and TRBJ1-6, with 8 nucleotides matching TRBD1. The CDR3 is made up of 17 amino acids. Trimming cost V 6 bases and J 6 bases; bases outside gene matches: 13. Germline-derived CDR1 and CDR2 are MNHNS and SASEGT.

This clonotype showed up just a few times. Here the CDR3 reads CASSQDSTQETQYF. The DNA of the CDR3 is TGCGCCAGCAGCCAAGATTCGACCCAAGAGACCCAGTACTTC. The genes are TRBV4-1 and TRBJ2-5, with no clear D. Trimming left V 0 bases short and J 1 base short, with 6 bases between. The germline gives CDR1 MGHRA, CDR2 YSYEKL. CDR3 length: 14 residues.

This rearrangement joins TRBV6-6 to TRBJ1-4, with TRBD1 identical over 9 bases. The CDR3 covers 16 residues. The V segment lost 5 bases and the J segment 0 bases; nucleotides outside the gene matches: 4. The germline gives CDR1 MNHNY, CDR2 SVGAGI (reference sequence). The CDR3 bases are TGTGCCAGCAGTCCAGGGACAGGGCCAACTAATGAAAAACTGTTTTTT. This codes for CASSPGTGPTNEKLFF.

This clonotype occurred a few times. CDR3 bases: TGTGCCAGCAGCTCCGGGACATACACAGATACGCAGTATTTT. Protein sequence: CASSSGTYTDTQYF. The chain links TRBV5-5 to TRBJ2-3, with D possibly being TRBD1 (6 bases). V lost 3 bases, J lost 2 bases, and 10 bases lay in between. CDR3 length: 14 amino acids. Germline CDR1 SGHKS, CDR2 YYEKEE (reference sequence).

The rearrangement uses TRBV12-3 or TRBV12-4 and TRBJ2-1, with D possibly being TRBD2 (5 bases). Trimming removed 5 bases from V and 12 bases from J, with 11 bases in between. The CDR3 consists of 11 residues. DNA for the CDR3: TGTGCCAGCAGTCCATACGAGGGGCAGTTCTTC. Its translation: CASSPYEGQFF.

The CDR3 sequence is CASSRISNRGLRGETQYF. Here the CDR3 DNA reads TGTGCCAGCAGCAGAATAAGTAACAGGGGGCTTCGAGGAGAGACCCAGTACTTC. The V gene is TRBV6-1, the J gene TRBJ2-5, with 9 positions matching TRBD1. Germline V gene lookup returns CDR1 MNHNS and CDR2 SASEGT. Trimming cost V 6 bases and J 4 bases; bases outside gene matches: 18. The CDR3 covers 18 residues.

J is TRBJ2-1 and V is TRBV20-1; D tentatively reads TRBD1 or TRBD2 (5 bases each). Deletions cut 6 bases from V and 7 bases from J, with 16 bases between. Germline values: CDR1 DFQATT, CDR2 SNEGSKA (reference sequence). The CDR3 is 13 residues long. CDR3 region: CSAPSRVGNEQFF. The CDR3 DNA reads TGCAGTGCCCCTAGCAGGGTGGGAAATGAGCAGTTCTTC.

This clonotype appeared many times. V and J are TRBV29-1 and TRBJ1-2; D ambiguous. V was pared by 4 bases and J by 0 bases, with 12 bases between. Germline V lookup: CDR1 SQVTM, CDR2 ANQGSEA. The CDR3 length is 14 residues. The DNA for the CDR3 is TGCAGCGTTGTGCGGAGTGGGACTAACTATGGCTACACCTTC. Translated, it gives CSVVRSGTNYGYTF.

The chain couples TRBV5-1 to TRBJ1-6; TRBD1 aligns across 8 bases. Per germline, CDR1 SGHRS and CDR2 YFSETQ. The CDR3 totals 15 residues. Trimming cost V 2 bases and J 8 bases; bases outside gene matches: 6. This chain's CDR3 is CASSLGRGQDSPLHF. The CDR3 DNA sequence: TGCGCCAGCAGCTTAGGCAGGGGGCAGGATTCACCCCTCCACTTT.

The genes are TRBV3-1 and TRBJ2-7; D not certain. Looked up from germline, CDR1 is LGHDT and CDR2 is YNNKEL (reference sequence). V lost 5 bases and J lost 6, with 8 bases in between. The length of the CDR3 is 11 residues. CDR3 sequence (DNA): TGTGCCAGCAGCGCCGACTCCGAGCAGTACTTC. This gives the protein CASSADSEQYF.

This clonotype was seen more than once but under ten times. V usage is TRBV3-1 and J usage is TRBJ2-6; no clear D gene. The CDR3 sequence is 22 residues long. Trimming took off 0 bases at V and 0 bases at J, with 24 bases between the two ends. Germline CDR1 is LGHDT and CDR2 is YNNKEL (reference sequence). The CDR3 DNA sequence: TGTGCCAGCAGCCAAGACCTCCCCGGCAGGAGCCTAACCCTCTCTGGGGCCAACGTCCTGACTTTC. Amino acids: CASSQDLPGRSLTLSGANVLTF.

CDR3 amino acids: CASSLEPSLTNEKLFF. In nucleotides, the CDR3 is TGCGCCAGCAGCTTGGAGCCCTCCCTCACTAATGAAAAACTGTTTTTT. V and J are TRBV5-1 and TRBJ1-4, with D unclear. The CDR3 spans 16 residues. Germline CDR1 is SGHRS and CDR2 is YFSETQ. Trimming shortened V by 0 bases and J by 2 bases, and 11 bases separated the two germline ends.

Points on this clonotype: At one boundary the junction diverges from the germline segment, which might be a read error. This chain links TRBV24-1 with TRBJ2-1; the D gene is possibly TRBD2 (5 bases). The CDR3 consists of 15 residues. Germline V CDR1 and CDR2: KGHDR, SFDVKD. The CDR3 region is CAASFGMPHSNEQFF. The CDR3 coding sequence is TGTGCCGCCAGTTTCGGGATGCCCCATTCCAATGAGCAGTTCTTC.

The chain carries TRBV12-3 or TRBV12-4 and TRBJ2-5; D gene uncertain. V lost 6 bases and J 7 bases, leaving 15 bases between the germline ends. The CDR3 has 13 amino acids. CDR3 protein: CASRLSLVGTQYF. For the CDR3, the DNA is TGTGCCAGCAGGTTATCCCTAGTTGGGACCCAGTACTTC.